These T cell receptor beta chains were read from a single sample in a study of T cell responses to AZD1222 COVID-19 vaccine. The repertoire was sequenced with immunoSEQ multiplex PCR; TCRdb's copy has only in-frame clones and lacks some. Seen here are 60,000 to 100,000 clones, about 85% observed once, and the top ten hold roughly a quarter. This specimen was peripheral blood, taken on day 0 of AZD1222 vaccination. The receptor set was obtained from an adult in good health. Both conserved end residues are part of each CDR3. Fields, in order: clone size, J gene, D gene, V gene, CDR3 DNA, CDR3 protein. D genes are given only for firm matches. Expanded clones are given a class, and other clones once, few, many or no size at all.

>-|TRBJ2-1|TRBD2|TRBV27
TGTGCCAGCAGCCTGGGACTAGGGTACAATGAGCAGTTCTTC
CASSLGLGYNEQFF
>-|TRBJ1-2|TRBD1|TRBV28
TGTGCCAGCAGTTTCCCCGGGACAGGGGAAGGCTACACCTTC
CASSFPGTGEGYTF
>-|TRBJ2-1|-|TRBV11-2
TGTGCCAGCAGCTTACGGTACAATGAGCAGTTCTTC
CASSLRYNEQFF
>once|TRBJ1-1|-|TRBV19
TGTGCCAGTAGTATCGTGGGCCTGAACACTGAAGCTTTCTTT
CASSIVGLNTEAFF
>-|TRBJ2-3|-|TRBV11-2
TGTGCCAGCAGCTTATCCCTTATGGGCACAGATACGCAGTATTTT
CASSLSLMGTDTQYF
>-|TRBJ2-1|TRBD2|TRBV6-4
TGTGCCAGCAGTGACTCAAGCGGGAGAGGGGGGGATGAGCAGTTCTTC
CASSDSSGRGGDEQFF
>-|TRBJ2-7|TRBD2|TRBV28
TGTGCCAGCAGTCAGGGGCTAGCGGGAGGGCTCCCGTACTTC
CASSQGLAGGLPYF
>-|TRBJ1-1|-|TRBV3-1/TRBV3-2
TGTGCCAGCAGCCAAGCCCGAACAGGGCTAGCTTTCTTT
CASSQARTGLAFF
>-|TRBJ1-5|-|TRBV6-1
TGTGCCAGCAGTGAACGGACCCATCAGCCCCAGCATTTT
CASSERTHQPQHF
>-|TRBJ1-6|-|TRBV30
TGTGCCTGGTCACAGGGAAGCTCCTATAATTCACCCCTCCACTTT
CAWSQGSSYNSPLHF
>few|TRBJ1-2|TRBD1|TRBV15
TGTGCCACCAGCAGAGATCACCCGGGACAGGGGGACTATGGCTACACCTTC
CATSRDHPGQGDYGYTF
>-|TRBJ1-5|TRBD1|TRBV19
TGTGCCAGTAGTTTCCCCGGGACAGGGAGGTTTCAGCCCCAGCATTTT
CASSFPGTGRFQPQHF
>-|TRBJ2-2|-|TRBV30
TGTGCCTGGAGTGCGGCGGCGGGGAGTGCCACCGGGGAGCTGTTTTTT
CAWSAAAGSATGELFF
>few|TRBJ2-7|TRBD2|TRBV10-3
TGTGCCATCAGTGGTCACTTTTCTAGCGGGAAAACAAACGAGCAGTACTTC
CAISGHFSSGKTNEQYF
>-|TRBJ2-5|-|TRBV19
TGTGCCAGTAGTATACCCCCCGGGGAGACCCAGTACTTC
CASSIPPGETQYF
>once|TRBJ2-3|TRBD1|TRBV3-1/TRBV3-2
TGTGCCAGCAGCCAGCCTCCAGGGGGTGGTGGCACAGATACGCAGTATTTT
CASSQPPGGGGTDTQYF
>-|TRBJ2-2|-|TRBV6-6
TGTGCCAGCAGTTACTCGATCGGGGAGCTGTTTTTT
CASSYSIGELFF
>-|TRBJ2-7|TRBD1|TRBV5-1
TGCGCCAGCAGCTTGGGGCCTACAGGGGGCTTTTACGAGCAGTACTTC
CASSLGPTGGFYEQYF
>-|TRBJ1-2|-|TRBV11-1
TGTGCCAGCAGCTTCCGGACCAGCCATGGCTACACCTTC
CASSFRTSHGYTF
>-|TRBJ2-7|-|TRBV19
TGTGCCAGTGGGGTGACCGGGAGCAACTACGAGCAGTACTTC
CASGVTGSNYEQYF
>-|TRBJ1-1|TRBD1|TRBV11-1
TGTGCCAGCAGTTCCGACAGGGGGAGGACTGAAGCTTTCTTT
CASSSDRGRTEAFF
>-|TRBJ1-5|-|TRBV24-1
TGTGCCACCGCCCAGCGAGGGAGCAATCAGCCCCAGCATTTT
CATAQRGSNQPQHF
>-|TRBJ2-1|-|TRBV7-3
TGTGCCAGCAGCTTGTTTCAGGGGAATAATGAGCAGTTCTTC
CASSLFQGNNEQFF
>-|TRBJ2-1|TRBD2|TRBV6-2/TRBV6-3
TGTGCCAGCAGTCGGGCTAGCGGCTCCTACAATGAGCAGTTCTTC
CASSRASGSYNEQFF
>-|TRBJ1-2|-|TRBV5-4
TGTGCCAGCAGCTTGGCCGGTGCTAACTATGGCTACACCTTC
CASSLAGANYGYTF
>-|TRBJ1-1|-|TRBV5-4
TGTGCCAGCAGCTTGGATGGAGCTGAAGCTTTCTTT
CASSLDGAEAFF